This T cell receptor (beta chain) was sequenced in a study of blood T cell repertoires in COVID-19. About the research overall: The analysed material was cDNA or gDNA that came from T cells, B-cell-depleted T cells, or PBMCs.

This CDR3 is 16 amino acids long. After removal of 0 bases from V and 6 bases from J, the junction contained 8 bases not matched to a gene. Germline values: CDR1 LGHDT, CDR2 YNNKEL (reference sequence). Clones were sequenced by immunoSEQ multiplex PCR, and TCRdb holds only the in-frame ones, with some missing. This table holds around 160,000 clones, 88% found once. This chain links TRBV3-1 (or the pseudogene TRBV3-2) with TRBJ1-5, with TRBD1 matching 7 bases. This TCR derives from a human donor in a cohort sampled during active COVID-19. Material for sequencing was peripheral blood. CDR3 loop: CASSQDTTGRGQPQHF. In DNA form, the CDR3 reads TGTGCCAGCAGCCAAGATACGACAGGGAGAGGTCAGCCCCAGCATTTT.